The present T cell receptor (beta chain) was sequenced within a study of T cell responses to AZD1222 COVID-19 vaccine. CDR3 length: 16 residues. V shed 0 bases and J shed 4 bases, with 15 bases lying between them. Germline assignment: CDR1 MGHRA and CDR2 YSYEKL. To note about this clone: Its antigen remains unidentified.

The method was immunoSEQ multiplex PCR; TCRdb's version includes in-frame clones alone and lacks a portion of them. The sample yields about 200,000 clones, roughly 92% seen once. Whole-study results and caveats: Spike-specific TCR repertoires showed rising breadth and depth after two AZD1222 doses. Among vaccine-associated CD4 TCRs, coverage spanned spike, with dominance at 160-218 and 743-854.

The sample consisted of peripheral blood, taken 28 days after the second AZD1222 dose. The rearrangement links TRBV4-1 to TRBJ1-2; D gene ambiguous. The sequence came from an adult who received the AZD1222 COVID-19 vaccine. DNA for the CDR3: TGCGCCAGCAGCCAAGATTCTACGGGTATCGGCTATGGCTACACCTTC. This translates into CASSQDSTGIGYGYTF.